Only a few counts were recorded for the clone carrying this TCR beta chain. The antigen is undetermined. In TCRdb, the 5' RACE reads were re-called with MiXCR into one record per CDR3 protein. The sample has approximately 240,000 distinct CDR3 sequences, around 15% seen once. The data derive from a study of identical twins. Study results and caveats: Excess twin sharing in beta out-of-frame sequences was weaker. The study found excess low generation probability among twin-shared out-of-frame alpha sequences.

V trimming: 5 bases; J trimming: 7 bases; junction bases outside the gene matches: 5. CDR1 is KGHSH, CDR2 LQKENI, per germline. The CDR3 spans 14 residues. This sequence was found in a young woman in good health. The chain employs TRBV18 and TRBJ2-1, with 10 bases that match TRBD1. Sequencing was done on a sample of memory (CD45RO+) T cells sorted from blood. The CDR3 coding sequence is TGTGCCAGCTCAAAGGGGACAGGGGTTAATGAGCAGTTCTTC. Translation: CASSKGTGVNEQFF.